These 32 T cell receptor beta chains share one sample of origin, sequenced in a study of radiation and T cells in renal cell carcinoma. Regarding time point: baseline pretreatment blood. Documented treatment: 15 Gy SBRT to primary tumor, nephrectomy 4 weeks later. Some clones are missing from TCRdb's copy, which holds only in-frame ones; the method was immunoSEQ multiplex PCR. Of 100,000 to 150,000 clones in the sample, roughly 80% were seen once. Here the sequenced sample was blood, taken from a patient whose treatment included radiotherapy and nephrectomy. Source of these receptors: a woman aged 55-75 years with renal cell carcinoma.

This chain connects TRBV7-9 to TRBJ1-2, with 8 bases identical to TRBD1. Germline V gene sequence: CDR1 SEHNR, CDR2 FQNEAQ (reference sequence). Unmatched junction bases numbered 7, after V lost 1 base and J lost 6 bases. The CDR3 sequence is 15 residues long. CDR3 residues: CASSLGGQGGDGYTF. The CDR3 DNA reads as TGTGCCAGCAGCTTAGGAGGACAGGGAGGGGATGGCTACACCTTC.

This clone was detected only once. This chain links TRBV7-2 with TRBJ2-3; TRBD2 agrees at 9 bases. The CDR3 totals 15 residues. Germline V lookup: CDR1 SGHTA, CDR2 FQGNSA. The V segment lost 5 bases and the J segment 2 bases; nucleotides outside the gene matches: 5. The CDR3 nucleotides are TGTGCCAGCAGCCCAGCTAGCGGGGTCACAGATACGCAGTATTTT. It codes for CASSPASGVTDTQYF.

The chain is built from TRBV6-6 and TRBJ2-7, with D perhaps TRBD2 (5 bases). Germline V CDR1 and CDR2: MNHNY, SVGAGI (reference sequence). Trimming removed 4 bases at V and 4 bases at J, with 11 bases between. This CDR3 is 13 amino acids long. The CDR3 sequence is CASSSSEAYEQYF. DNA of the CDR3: TGTGCCAGCAGTTCCTCGGAGGCGTACGAGCAGTACTTC.

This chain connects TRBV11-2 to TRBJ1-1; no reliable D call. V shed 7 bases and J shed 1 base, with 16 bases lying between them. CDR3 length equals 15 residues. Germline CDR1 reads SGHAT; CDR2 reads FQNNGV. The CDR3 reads CASTPLVTGNTEAFF. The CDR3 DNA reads TGTGCCAGCACCCCCTTGGTAACGGGGAACACTGAAGCTTTCTTT.

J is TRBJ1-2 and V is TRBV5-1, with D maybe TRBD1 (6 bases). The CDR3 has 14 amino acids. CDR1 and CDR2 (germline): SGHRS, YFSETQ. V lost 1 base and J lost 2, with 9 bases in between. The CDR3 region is CASSLLQGNYGYTF. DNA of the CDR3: TGCGCCAGCAGCTTGTTGCAGGGGAACTATGGCTACACCTTC.

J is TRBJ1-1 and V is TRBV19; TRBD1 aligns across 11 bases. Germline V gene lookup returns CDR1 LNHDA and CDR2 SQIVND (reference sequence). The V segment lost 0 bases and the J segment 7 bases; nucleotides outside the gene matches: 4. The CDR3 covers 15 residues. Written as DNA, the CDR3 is TGTGCCAGTAGTATAGACCTAGGGACAGGGGGTGAAGCTTTCTTT. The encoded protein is CASSIDLGTGGEAFF.

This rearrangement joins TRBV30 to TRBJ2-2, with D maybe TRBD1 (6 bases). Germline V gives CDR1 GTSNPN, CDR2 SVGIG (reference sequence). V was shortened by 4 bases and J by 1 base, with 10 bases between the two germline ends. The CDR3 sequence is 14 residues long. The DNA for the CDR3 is TGTGCCTGGATTCGACAGGTGAACACCGGGGAGCTGTTTTTT. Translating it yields CAWIRQVNTGELFF. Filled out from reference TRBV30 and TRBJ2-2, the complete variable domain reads SQTIHQWPATLVQPVGSPLSLECTVEGTSNPNLYWYRQAAGRGLQLLFYSVGIGQISSEVPQNLSASRPQDRQFILSSKKLLLSDSGFYLCAWIRQVNTGELFFGEGSRLTVL.

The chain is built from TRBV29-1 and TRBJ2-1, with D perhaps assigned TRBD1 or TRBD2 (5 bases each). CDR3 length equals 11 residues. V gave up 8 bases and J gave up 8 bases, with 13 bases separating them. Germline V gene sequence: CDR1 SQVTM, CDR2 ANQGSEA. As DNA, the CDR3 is TGCAGCTCGGGGCAGTTAGATGAGCAGTTCTTC. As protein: CSSGQLDEQFF.

The CDR3 region is CAIREGQGGGQETQYF. In DNA form, the CDR3 reads TGTGCCATCAGGGAAGGACAGGGGGGCGGACAAGAGACCCAGTACTTC. This sequence joins TRBV10-3 and TRBJ2-5; TRBD1 matches 10 bases. V gave up 6 bases and J gave up 2 bases; unmatched junction bases: 9. Germline V gene sequence: CDR1 ENHRY, CDR2 SYGVKD. The CDR3 consists of 16 residues.

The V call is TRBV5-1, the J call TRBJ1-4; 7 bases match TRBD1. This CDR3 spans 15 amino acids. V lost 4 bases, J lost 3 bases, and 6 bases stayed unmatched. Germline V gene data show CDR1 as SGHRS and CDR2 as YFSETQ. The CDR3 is CASSQTTGANEKLFF. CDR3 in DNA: TGCGCCAGCAGCCAAACCACAGGGGCTAATGAAAAACTGTTTTTT.

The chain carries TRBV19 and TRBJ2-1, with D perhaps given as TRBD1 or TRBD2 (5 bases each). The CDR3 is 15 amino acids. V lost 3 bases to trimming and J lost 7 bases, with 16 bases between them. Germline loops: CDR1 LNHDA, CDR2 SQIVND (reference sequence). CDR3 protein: CASSISGTYRNEQFF. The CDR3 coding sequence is TGTGCCAGTAGTATCTCCGGGACCTATCGAAATGAGCAGTTCTTC.

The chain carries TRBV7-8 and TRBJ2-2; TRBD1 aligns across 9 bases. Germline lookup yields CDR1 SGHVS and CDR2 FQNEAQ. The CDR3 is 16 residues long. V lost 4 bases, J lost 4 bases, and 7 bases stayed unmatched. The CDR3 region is CASSSGQGIATGELFF. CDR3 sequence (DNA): TGTGCCAGCAGCTCAGGACAGGGGATCGCCACCGGGGAGCTGTTTTTT.

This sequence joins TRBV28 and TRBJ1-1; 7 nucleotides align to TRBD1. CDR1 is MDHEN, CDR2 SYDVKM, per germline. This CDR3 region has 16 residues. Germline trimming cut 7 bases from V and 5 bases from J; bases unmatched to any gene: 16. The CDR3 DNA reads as TGTGCCAGCACTCCCTCGGGGGGACAGCGGAAAACTGAAGCTTTCTTT. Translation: CASTPSGGQRKTEAFF.

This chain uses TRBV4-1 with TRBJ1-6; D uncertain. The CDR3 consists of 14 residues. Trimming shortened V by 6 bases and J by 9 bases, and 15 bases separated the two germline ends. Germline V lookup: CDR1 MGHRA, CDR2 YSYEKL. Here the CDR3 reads CASRSPGTPSPLHF. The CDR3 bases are TGCGCCAGCAGAAGTCCGGGAACCCCTTCACCCCTCCACTTT.

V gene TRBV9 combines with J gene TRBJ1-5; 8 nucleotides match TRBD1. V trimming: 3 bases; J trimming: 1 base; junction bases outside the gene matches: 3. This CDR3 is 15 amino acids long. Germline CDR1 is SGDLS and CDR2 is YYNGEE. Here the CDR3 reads CASSGTGWSNQPQHF. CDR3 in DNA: TGTGCCAGCAGCGGGACAGGGTGGAGCAATCAGCCCCAGCATTTT.

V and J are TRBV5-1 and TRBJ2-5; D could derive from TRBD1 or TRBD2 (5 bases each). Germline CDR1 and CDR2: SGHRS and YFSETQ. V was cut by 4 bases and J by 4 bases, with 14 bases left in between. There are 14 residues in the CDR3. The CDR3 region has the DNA TGCGCCAGCAGCCCCCTGGGACGAGGAGAGACCCAGTACTTC. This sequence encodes CASSPLGRGETQYF.

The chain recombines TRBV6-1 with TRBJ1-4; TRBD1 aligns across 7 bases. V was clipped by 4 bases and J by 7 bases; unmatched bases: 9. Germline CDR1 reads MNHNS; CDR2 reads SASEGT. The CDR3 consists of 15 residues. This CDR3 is CASSAMTGSAEKLFF. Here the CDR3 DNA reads TGTGCCAGCAGTGCCATGACAGGGTCGGCTGAAAAACTGTTTTTT.

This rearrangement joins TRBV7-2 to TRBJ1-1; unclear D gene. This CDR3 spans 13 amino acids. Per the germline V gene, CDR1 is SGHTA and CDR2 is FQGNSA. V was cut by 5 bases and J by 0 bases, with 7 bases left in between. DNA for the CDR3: TGTGCCAGCAGCGGACGTATGAACACTGAAGCTTTCTTT. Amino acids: CASSGRMNTEAFF.

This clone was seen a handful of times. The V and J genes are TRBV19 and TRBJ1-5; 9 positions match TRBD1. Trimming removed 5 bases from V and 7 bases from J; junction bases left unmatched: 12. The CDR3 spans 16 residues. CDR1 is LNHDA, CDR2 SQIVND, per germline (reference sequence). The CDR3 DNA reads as TGTGCCAGTAGTTCCGGGACAGGGTTAGCGGTACAGCCCCAGCATTTT. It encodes CASSSGTGLAVQPQHF.

CDR3 bases: TGCAGCGTTCGTGTTGGGGGGTCCCCGGAGCAGTACTTC. Its translation: CSVRVGGSPEQYF. The J gene is TRBJ2-7, the V gene TRBV29-1; tentatively, D is TRBD2 (6 bases). Germline V gene sequence: CDR1 SQVTM, CDR2 ANQGSEA. V was trimmed by 5 bases and J by 7 bases, leaving 18 bases between them. The CDR3 totals 13 residues.

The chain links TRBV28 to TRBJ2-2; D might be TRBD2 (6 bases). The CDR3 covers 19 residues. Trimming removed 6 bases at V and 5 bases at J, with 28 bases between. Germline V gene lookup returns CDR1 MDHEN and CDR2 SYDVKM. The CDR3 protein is CASSWGINPGAFDTGELFF. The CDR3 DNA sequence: TGTGCCAGCAGCTGGGGAATCAACCCGGGAGCCTTTGATACCGGGGAGCTGTTTTTT.

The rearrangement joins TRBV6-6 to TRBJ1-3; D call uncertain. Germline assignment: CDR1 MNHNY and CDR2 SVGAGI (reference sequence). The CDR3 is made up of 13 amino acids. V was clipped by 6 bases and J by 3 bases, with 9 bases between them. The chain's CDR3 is CASSYPDGNTIYF. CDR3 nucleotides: TGTGCCAGCAGCTACCCAGATGGAAACACCATATATTTT.

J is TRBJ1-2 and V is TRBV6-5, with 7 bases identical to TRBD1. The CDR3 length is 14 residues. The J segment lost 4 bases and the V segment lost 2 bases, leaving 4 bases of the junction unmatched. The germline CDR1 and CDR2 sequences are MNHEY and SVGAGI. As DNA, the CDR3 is TGTGCCAGCAGTTACGAGGGACAGACCTATGGCTACACCTTC. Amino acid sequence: CASSYEGQTYGYTF.

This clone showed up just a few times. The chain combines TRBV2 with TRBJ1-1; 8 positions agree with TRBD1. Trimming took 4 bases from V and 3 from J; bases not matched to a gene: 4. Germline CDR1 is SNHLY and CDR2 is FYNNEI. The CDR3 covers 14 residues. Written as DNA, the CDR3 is TGTGCCAGCAGTGGGGACAGGTCTTACACTGAAGCTTTCTTT. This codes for CASSGDRSYTEAFF. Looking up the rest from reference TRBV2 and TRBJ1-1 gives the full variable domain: EPEVTQTPSHQVTQMGQEVILRCVPISNHLYFYWYRQILGQKVEFLVSFYNNEISEKSEIFDDQFSVERPDGSNFTLKIRSTKLEDSAMYFCASSGDRSYTEAFFGQGTRLTVV.

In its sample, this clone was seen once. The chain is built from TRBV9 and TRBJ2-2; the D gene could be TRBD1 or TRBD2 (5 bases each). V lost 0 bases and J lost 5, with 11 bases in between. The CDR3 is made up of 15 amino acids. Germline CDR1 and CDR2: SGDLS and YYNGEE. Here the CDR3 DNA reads TGTGCCAGCAGCGTAGAGGGGTTAGCGACCGGGGAGCTGTTTTTT. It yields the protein CASSVEGLATGELFF. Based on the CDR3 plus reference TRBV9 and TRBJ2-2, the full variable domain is DSGVTQTPKHLITATGQRVTLRCSPRSGDLSVYWYQQSLDQGLQFLIQYYNGEERAKGNILERFSAQQFPDLHSELNLSSLELGDSALYFCASSVEGLATGELFFGEGSRLTVL.

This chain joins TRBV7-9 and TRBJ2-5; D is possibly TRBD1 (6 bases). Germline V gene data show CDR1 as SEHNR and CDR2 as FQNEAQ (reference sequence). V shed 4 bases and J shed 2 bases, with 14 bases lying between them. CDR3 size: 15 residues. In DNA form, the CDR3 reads TGTGCCAGCAGCTCCCCCGGACAGTTTCAAGAGACCCAGTACTTC. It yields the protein CASSSPGQFQETQYF.

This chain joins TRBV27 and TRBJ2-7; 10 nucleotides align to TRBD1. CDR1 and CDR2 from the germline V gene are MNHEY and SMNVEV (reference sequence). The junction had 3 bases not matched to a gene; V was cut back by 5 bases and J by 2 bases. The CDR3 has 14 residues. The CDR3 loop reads CASSPGQGAYEQYF. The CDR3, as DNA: TGTGCCAGCAGTCCAGGACAGGGGGCCTACGAGCAGTACTTC.

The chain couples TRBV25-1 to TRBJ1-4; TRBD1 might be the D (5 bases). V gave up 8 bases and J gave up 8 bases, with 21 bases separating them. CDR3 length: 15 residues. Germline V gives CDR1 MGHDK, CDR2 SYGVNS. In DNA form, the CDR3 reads TGTGCCAGCGGGGCCTCATGGGGGGGAAGGGAAAAACTGTTTTTT. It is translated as CASGASWGGREKLFF.

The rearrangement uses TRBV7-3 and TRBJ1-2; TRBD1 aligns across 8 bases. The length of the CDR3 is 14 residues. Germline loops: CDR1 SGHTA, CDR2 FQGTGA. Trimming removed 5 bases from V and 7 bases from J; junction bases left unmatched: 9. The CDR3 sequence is CASSPQGQVSGYTF. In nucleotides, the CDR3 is TGTGCCAGCAGCCCCCAGGGACAGGTCTCTGGCTACACCTTC.

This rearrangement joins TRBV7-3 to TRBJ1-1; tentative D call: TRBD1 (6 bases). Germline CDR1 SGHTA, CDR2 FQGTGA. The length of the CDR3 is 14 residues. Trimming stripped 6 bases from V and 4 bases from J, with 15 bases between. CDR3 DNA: TGTGCCAGCAGAGCAGGGGTTGAGAGCACTGAAGCTTTCTTT. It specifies CASRAGVESTEAFF.

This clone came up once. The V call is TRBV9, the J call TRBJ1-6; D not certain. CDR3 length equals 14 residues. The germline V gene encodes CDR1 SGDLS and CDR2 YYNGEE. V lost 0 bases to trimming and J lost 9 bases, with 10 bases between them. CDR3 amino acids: CASSVGASSSPLHF. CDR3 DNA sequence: TGTGCCAGCAGCGTAGGGGCGTCGAGTTCACCCCTCCACTTT. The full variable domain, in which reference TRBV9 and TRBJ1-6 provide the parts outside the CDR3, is DSGVTQTPKHLITATGQRVTLRCSPRSGDLSVYWYQQSLDQGLQFLIQYYNGEERAKGNILERFSAQQFPDLHSELNLSSLELGDSALYFCASSVGASSSPLHFGNGTRLTVT.

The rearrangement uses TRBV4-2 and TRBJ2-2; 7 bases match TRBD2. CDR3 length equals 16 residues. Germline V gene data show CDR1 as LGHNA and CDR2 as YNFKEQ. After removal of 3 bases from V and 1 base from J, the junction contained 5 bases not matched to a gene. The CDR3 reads CASSQEPSGNTGELFF. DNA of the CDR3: TGTGCCAGCAGCCAGGAACCTAGCGGGAACACCGGGGAGCTGTTTTTT.